This record covers a single TCR beta chain. When replicate PCRs were run on sorted subsets, they used 200 ng DNA, some 30,000 T cell genomes. As processed by the authors: ImmunoSEQ output held junction-only sequences without quality scores, so filtering differed. The repertoire was sequenced with immunoSEQ multiplex PCR; TCRdb's copy has only in-frame clones and lacks some. For V, J and clone size, that table is used; D and trimming come from the DNA. This table has some 2.1 million clones, 85% to 95% appearing once. The sample is drawn from a study of shared clonotypes between healthy human individuals. The CDR3 loop spans 15 amino acids. Germline V gene sequence: CDR1 SNHLY, CDR2 FYNNEI. V lost 6 bases, J lost 0 bases, and 5 bases stayed unmatched.

The chain has TRBV2 and TRBJ1-1, with 9 positions matching TRBD1. Sequenced material: naive CD4+ T cells sorted from blood. Subset in this sample: CD45RA+ positively selected. The sequence was collected from a young man in good health. CDR3 sequence (DNA): TGTGCCAGCAGCTCACAGGGGGCCATGAACACTGAAGCTTTCTTT. Protein: CASSSQGAMNTEAFF.